The following is a T cell receptor (beta chain) sequence with its context. Its antigen is currently unknown. TCRdb ran MiXCR on the 5' RACE reads and lists one entry per CDR3 protein. This table holds 190,000 or so distinct CDR3 sequences, 20% to 25% found once. Germline-derived CDR1 and CDR2 are MGHRA and YSYEKL. This CDR3 has 17 amino acids. V shed 4 bases, J shed 4 bases, and the junction held 5 bases outside the gene matches. This sample stems from a study of T-cell memory formation after mild COVID-19. Regarding the study as a whole: Pre-infection memory showed some responding clones, and this suggested that cross-reactive memory joined.

The sequencing input was PBMCs or a T cell subset sorted from them (not recorded which). The rearrangement uses TRBV4-1 and TRBJ2-2; the match to TRBD2 covers 14 bases. This TCR was recovered from an adult woman who had mild COVID-19 (a few samples of this study predate the infection). Cell type and time point are not known. The CDR3 DNA reads TGCGCCAGCAGCCGAGGGACTAGCGGGGGAGGCACCGGGGAGCTGTTTTTT. It encodes CASSRGTSGGGTGELFF.